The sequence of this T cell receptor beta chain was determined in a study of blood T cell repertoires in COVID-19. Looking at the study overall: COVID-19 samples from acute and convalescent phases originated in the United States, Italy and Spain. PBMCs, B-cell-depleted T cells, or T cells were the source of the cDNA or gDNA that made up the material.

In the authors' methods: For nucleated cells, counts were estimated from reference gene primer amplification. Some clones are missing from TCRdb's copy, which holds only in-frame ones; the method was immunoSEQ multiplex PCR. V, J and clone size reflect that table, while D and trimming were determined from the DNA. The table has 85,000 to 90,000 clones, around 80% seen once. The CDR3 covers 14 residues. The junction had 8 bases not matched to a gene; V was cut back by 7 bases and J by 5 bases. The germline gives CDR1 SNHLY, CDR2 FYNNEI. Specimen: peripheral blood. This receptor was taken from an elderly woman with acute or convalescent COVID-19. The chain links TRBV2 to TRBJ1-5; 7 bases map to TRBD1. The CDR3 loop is CASNPGQRDQPQHF. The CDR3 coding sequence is TGTGCCAGCAATCCGGGACAGCGTGATCAGCCCCAGCATTTT.